The T cell receptor beta chain described here comes from a study of CD8 T cells in ankylosing spondylitis. Study-wide points: About 8 highly homologous variants made up a TCR beta motif, and this motif appeared characteristic of ankylosing spondylitis blood. Disease-linked clones were reportedly significantly enriched in matched ankylosing spondylitis synovial fluid.

The germline V gene has CDR1 SQVTM and CDR2 ANQGSEA. V was clipped by 4 bases and J by 3 bases; unmatched bases: 5. The CDR3 has 14 residues. Concerning this clonotype: What it binds is unknown.

TCRdb processed the 5' RACE reads anew with MiXCR; each CDR3 protein has one entry. This sample has more than 100,000 distinct CDR3 sequences, with roughly a sixth found just once. Specimen: blood, either unsorted or a sorted T cell fraction (not recorded which). The TCR sequence derives from a male donor with ankylosing spondylitis. This chain joins TRBV29-1 and TRBJ2-7; 11 bases align to TRBD2. In DNA, the CDR3 is TGCAGCGTTGGCCCGCTAGCGGGAGGCTACGAGCAGTACTTC. It translates to CSVGPLAGGYEQYF.